Shown below are 3 T cell receptor beta chains from a single sample sequenced in a study of high-grade serous ovarian cancer treatment subgroups. Tumor tissue was taken before any definitive surgery or chemotherapy was given. TCRdb's copy holds only in-frame clones and misses some; the assay was immunoSEQ multiplex PCR. Of about 12,000 clones listed, around 90% are singletons. The source material was tumor tissue. These receptors were obtained from a human donor with high-grade serous ovarian cancer.

The chain employs TRBV13 and TRBJ2-7, with 10 bases fitting TRBD2. The CDR3 is 15 amino acids. CDR1 is PRHDT, CDR2 FYEKMQ, per germline (reference sequence). V gave up 4 bases and J gave up 4 bases; unmatched junction bases: 7. The CDR3 reads CASSWNSGGMYEQYF. CDR3 nucleotide sequence: TGTGCCAGCAGCTGGAATAGCGGGGGGATGTACGAGCAGTACTTC. The whole variable domain, remainder taken from reference TRBV13 and TRBJ2-7, is AAGVIQSPRHLIKEKRETATLKCYPIPRHDTVYWYQQGPGQDPQFLISFYEKMQSDKGSIPDRFSAQQFSDYHSELNMSSLELGDSALYFCASSWNSGGMYEQYFGPGTRLTVT.

The chain is built from TRBV11-2 and TRBJ1-1; D is unresolved. The CDR3 sequence is 13 residues long. The germline V and J ends were trimmed by 4 bases and 3 bases, with 9 bases remaining between them. Germline lookup yields CDR1 SGHAT and CDR2 FQNNGV. CDR3 nucleotide sequence: TGTGCCAGCAGCTCCGACATGGACACTGAAGCTTTCTTT. As protein: CASSSDMDTEAFF.

The chain is built from TRBV15 and TRBJ2-7; D might be TRBD2 (5 bases). V dropped 0 bases and J dropped 3 bases, with 6 bases sitting between them. Germline V gene lookup returns CDR1 LNHNV and CDR2 YYDKDF (reference sequence). The CDR3 consists of 13 residues. This CDR3 reads CATSRERDYEQYV. The CDR3 DNA reads as TGTGCCACCAGCAGAGAACGGGACTACGAGCAGTACGTC.